A selection of T cell receptor beta chains follows, all from one sample in a study of blood T cell repertoires in COVID-19. Generated by immunoSEQ multiplex PCR, the TCRdb table keeps only in-frame clones and is missing some. The data contain approximately 67,000 clones, approximately 88% of them singletons. The sequencing input was peripheral blood. These receptors were obtained from a woman of 80 years or more with acute or convalescent COVID-19. The CDR3 runs from the conserved cysteine through the conserved F or W. D genes are given only for firm matches. Where a row states a size, it is once, few, many or the class of an expanded clone; other rows omit it.

v_call: TRBV6-6
j_call: TRBJ1-4
clone_size: NA
d_call: NA
cdr3_nt: TGTGCCAGCCTCGCGACAACTAATGAAAAACTGTTTTTT
cdr3_aa: CASLATTNEKLFF

v_call: TRBV7-2
j_call: TRBJ2-5
clone_size: NA
d_call: NA
cdr3_nt: TGTGCCAGCAGCTTCGGACCGGGGAGGTCCCAGTACTTC
cdr3_aa: CASSFGPGRSQYF

v_call: TRBV9
j_call: TRBJ2-5
clone_size: NA
d_call: NA
cdr3_nt: TGTGCCAGCAGCGTAGGGGGAGGGGGACCGGGAGAGACCCAGTACTTC
cdr3_aa: CASSVGGGGPGETQYF

v_call: TRBV7-6
j_call: TRBJ1-3
clone_size: NA
d_call: NA
cdr3_nt: TGTGCCAGCAGCTTAGCCCCTGCCTCCCGGGGAAACACCATATATTTT
cdr3_aa: CASSLAPASRGNTIYF

v_call: TRBV28
j_call: TRBJ1-5
clone_size: NA
d_call: TRBD1
cdr3_nt: TGTGCCAGCAGACAGGGGACCCAGCCCCAGCATTTT
cdr3_aa: CASRQGTQPQHF

v_call: TRBV14
j_call: TRBJ2-2
clone_size: NA
d_call: NA
cdr3_nt: TGTGCCAGCAGCCAAGACCTCTGGCTCGGGGAGCTGTTTTTT
cdr3_aa: CASSQDLWLGELFF

v_call: TRBV12-3/TRBV12-4
j_call: TRBJ1-5
clone_size: NA
d_call: NA
cdr3_nt: TGTGCCAGCAGTCAGGGGAATCAGCCCCAGCATTTT
cdr3_aa: CASSQGNQPQHF

v_call: TRBV2
j_call: TRBJ2-7
clone_size: NA
d_call: NA
cdr3_nt: TGTGCCAGCAGTGCATCCTACGAGCAGTACTTC
cdr3_aa: CASSASYEQYF

v_call: TRBV27
j_call: TRBJ1-2
clone_size: NA
d_call: TRBD1
cdr3_nt: TGTGCCAGCAGGTCGACAGGGCACTATGGCTACACCTTC
cdr3_aa: CASRSTGHYGYTF

v_call: TRBV18
j_call: TRBJ1-5
clone_size: NA
d_call: NA
cdr3_nt: TGTGCCAGCTCTCTAACAGGGATCGATCAGCCCCAGCATTTT
cdr3_aa: CASSLTGIDQPQHF

v_call: TRBV18
j_call: TRBJ2-7
clone_size: once
d_call: TRBD1
cdr3_nt: TGTGCCAGCTCAACAGGGACAGGACTCTCCTACGAGCAGTACTTC
cdr3_aa: CASSTGTGLSYEQYF

v_call: TRBV19
j_call: TRBJ2-3
clone_size: NA
d_call: NA
cdr3_nt: TGTGCCAGTAGTATAGAAGGACAGTACACAGATACGCAGTATTTT
cdr3_aa: CASSIEGQYTDTQYF

v_call: TRBV6-5
j_call: TRBJ1-1
clone_size: NA
d_call: NA
cdr3_nt: TGTGCCAGCAAGCGGGTCATGAACACTGAAGCTTTCTTT
cdr3_aa: CASKRVMNTEAFF

v_call: TRBV29-1
j_call: TRBJ1-2
clone_size: once
d_call: NA
cdr3_nt: TGCAGCGTGGCAGTGCGGGGAGGTGGCTACACCTTC
cdr3_aa: CSVAVRGGGYTF

v_call: TRBV11-2
j_call: TRBJ2-1
clone_size: NA
d_call: TRBD1
cdr3_nt: TGTGCCAGCAGCGCGCGACCGGGACAGGGGTCCTACAATGAGCAGTTCTTC
cdr3_aa: CASSARPGQGSYNEQFF

v_call: TRBV10-3
j_call: TRBJ1-4
clone_size: NA
d_call: TRBD1
cdr3_nt: TGTGCCACCCGAACAGGGGGAGGGAATGAAAAACTGTTTTTT
cdr3_aa: CATRTGGGNEKLFF

v_call: TRBV4-2
j_call: TRBJ2-2
clone_size: medium-sized
d_call: TRBD2
cdr3_nt: TGTGCCAGCAGCCGGGGAGAGAGTAGCGGGGGCCTTAACACCGGGGAGCTGTTTTTT
cdr3_aa: CASSRGESSGGLNTGELFF

v_call: TRBV9
j_call: TRBJ2-1
clone_size: NA
d_call: TRBD1
cdr3_nt: TGTGCCAGCGGACGAGGGACAGGGGGCTCATATGAGCAGTTCTTC
cdr3_aa: CASGRGTGGSYEQFF

v_call: TRBV5-1
j_call: TRBJ1-1
clone_size: NA
d_call: TRBD1
cdr3_nt: TGCGCCAGCAGCGGGTACGGAACAGGGGCGAGTACTGAAGCTTTCTTT
cdr3_aa: CASSGYGTGASTEAFF

v_call: TRBV18
j_call: TRBJ1-6
clone_size: NA
d_call: TRBD1
cdr3_nt: TGTGCCAGCTCACTGGACAGGGTTAATTCACCCCTCCACTTT
cdr3_aa: CASSLDRVNSPLHF

v_call: TRBV6-1
j_call: TRBJ1-3
clone_size: NA
d_call: NA
cdr3_nt: TGTGCCAGCAGTGAAATGGACAGAAGTGGAAACACCATATATTTT
cdr3_aa: CASSEMDRSGNTIYF

v_call: TRBV6-5
j_call: TRBJ2-1
clone_size: NA
d_call: TRBD2
cdr3_nt: TGTGCCAGCAGTTACTACGCGGGGGGTTCAGAGCAGTTCTTC
cdr3_aa: CASSYYAGGSEQFF

v_call: TRBV28
j_call: TRBJ1-2
clone_size: NA
d_call: NA
cdr3_nt: TGTGCCAGCAGCTCCGGGACAAGGGACCTTAACTTC
cdr3_aa: CASSSGTRDLNF

v_call: TRBV18
j_call: TRBJ1-6
clone_size: few
d_call: TRBD1
cdr3_nt: TGTGCCAGCTCACCTTCACAGGGGAGAAATAATTCACCCCTCCACTTT
cdr3_aa: CASSPSQGRNNSPLHF

v_call: TRBV28
j_call: TRBJ1-5
clone_size: NA
d_call: NA
cdr3_nt: TGTGCCAGCAGTCACCGGGGGGGATATAATCAGCCCCAGCATTTT
cdr3_aa: CASSHRGGYNQPQHF